These T cell receptor beta chains were read from a single sample in a study of cytotoxic CD8 clonotypes in ibrutinib-treated CLL. The table came from immunoSEQ multiplex PCR; TCRdb's copy has only in-frame clones and leaves some out. Of 270,000 or so clones listed, roughly three quarters are singletons. Material: PBMCs, obtained at disease progression, from a patient treated with ibrutinib. These receptors were obtained from a human donor with chronic lymphocytic leukemia. CDR3s include the opening cysteine and the closing phenylalanine or tryptophan. A D gene is named only where the DNA matches it firmly. Only part of the rows carry a size: once, few, many, or a class if the clone is expanded.

DNA	CDR3	V	size	D	J
TGTGCCATCAGTGAGTCCTGGGGTTTCGGCTACACCTTC	CAISESWGFGYTF	TRBV10-3	.	.	TRBJ1-2
TGTGCCAGCAGCGGGAGACAGGACCTTGGTTCACCCCTCCACTTT	CASSGRQDLGSPLHF	TRBV9	.	.	TRBJ1-6
TGTGCCAGCAGTTTCGGGAATCAGCCCCAGCATTTT	CASSFGNQPQHF	TRBV27	few	.	TRBJ1-5
TGTGCCAGCATCCAGGAGGTGAGCTATGGCTACACCTTC	CASIQEVSYGYTF	TRBV2	.	.	TRBJ1-2
TGTGCCAGCAGCTTACTAGGGTCCTACGAGCAGTACTTC	CASSLLGSYEQYF	TRBV7-2	.	.	TRBJ2-7
TGTGCCAGCAGCCATTCTGGATCCAGAGAGACCCAGTACTTC	CASSHSGSRETQYF	TRBV9	.	.	TRBJ2-5
TGCGCCAGCAGCCCTACAGGGCTCCTGAACACCGGGGAGCTGTTTTTT	CASSPTGLLNTGELFF	TRBV4-3	.	.	TRBJ2-2
TGTGCCACCAGCAGAGACAGGGGGCTTCAAAACATTCAGTACTTC	CATSRDRGLQNIQYF	TRBV15	.	TRBD1	TRBJ2-4
TGTGCCAGCACCATCCATGGGGGGAATCAGCCCCAGCATTTT	CASTIHGGNQPQHF	TRBV7-2	.	.	TRBJ1-5
TGTGCCAGCAGCAAGATAACAGGGGCCCTAGAGCAGTACTTC	CASSKITGALEQYF	TRBV27	.	TRBD1	TRBJ2-7
TGCGCCAGCAGCCAAGCCGGTCCGTCCGTTATAAGGGGCCGAGAGACCCAGTACTTC	CASSQAGPSVIRGRETQYF	TRBV4-1	.	.	TRBJ2-5
TGTGCCACCAGCAGGACAGGCCTGAACACTGAAGCTTTCTTT	CATSRTGLNTEAFF	TRBV15	once	.	TRBJ1-1
TGCAGCGTTGTTCCCCTGGAGTACAATGAGCAGTTCTTC	CSVVPLEYNEQFF	TRBV29-1	.	.	TRBJ2-1
TGTGCCAGCAGCGTAGCAGGGTTAGCTAACTATGGCTACACCTTC	CASSVAGLANYGYTF	TRBV9	.	.	TRBJ1-2
TGTGCCAGCAGTACCGGACTAGCGCGGTACAATGAGCAGTTCTTC	CASSTGLARYNEQFF	TRBV6-1	.	TRBD2	TRBJ2-1
TGTGCCAGCAGTTCCTTAGATGGAAACACCATATATTTT	CASSSLDGNTIYF	TRBV6-5	.	.	TRBJ1-3
TGCGCCAGCAGTCGTATAGGACAGACAACTAATGAAAAACTGTTTTTT	CASSRIGQTTNEKLFF	TRBV23-1	.	.	TRBJ1-4
TGTGCCAGTAAAGGGGGCGGGGAGACCCAGTACTTC	CASKGGGETQYF	TRBV19	.	TRBD1	TRBJ2-5
TGTGCCAGCAGTTTGGGGTGGAATCAGCCCCAGCATTTT	CASSLGWNQPQHF	TRBV28	few	.	TRBJ1-5
TGTGCTAGTGGTTTGGGGCGGGACGGGACCGGGGAGCTGTTTTTT	CASGLGRDGTGELFF	TRBV12-5	.	.	TRBJ2-2
TGTGCCAGCAGCAGGACACCCCAAGAGACCCAGTACTTC	CASSRTPQETQYF	TRBV7-9	.	.	TRBJ2-5
TGTGCCAGCAGCCAGACAGGGAACCCAGATACGCAGTATTTT	CASSQTGNPDTQYF	TRBV7-9	.	TRBD1	TRBJ2-3
TGTGCCAGCAGCGACAGGGTTGGCTACACCTTC	CASSDRVGYTF	TRBV9	.	.	TRBJ1-2
TGCAGCGTTGAACCGGGACTAGCGGGAGGAAGGACAGATACGCAGTATTTT	CSVEPGLAGGRTDTQYF	TRBV29-1	.	TRBD2	TRBJ2-3
TGCGCCAGCAAGCCCCTAGCGGGTCTTTCTTACAATGAGCAGTTCTTC	CASKPLAGLSYNEQFF	TRBV5-1	.	TRBD2	TRBJ2-1
TGTGCCAGTAGCTTGAGCTCCATTCTCACCGGGGAGCTGTTTTTT	CASSLSSILTGELFF	TRBV5-4	.	.	TRBJ2-2
TGTGCCAGCAGTTACGCCCAGGGGGAGCAAGAGACCCAGTACTTC	CASSYAQGEQETQYF	TRBV6-5	.	TRBD1	TRBJ2-5
TGTGCCAGCAGCTTAGTCGAGGGGGCTCGCACTGAAGCTTTCTTT	CASSLVEGARTEAFF	TRBV11-2	.	TRBD1	TRBJ1-1
TGCGCCAGCAGCCAACCAGGGAAGGGGGACACTGAAGCTTTCTTT	CASSQPGKGDTEAFF	TRBV4-1	.	.	TRBJ1-1
TGCGCCAGCAGCTTAGGGGGGAACGTAGTTGGAGAGACCCAGTACTTC	CASSLGGNVVGETQYF	TRBV5-1	.	.	TRBJ2-5
TGTGCCAGCAGTTACTCGATCGGAACATCGGCCCAGCATTTT	CASSYSIGTSAQHF	TRBV6-5	.	.	TRBJ1-5
TGCAGTGCTGCCACAGATACGCAGTATTTT	CSAATDTQYF	TRBV20-1	.	.	TRBJ2-3
TGTGCCAGCAGCCCCAGAAGAACTACTCTGGACAACACCATATATTTT	CASSPRRTTLDNTIYF	TRBV9	.	.	TRBJ1-3
TGCGCCAGCAGCCGGCGGGCAGGGGATAATTCACCCCTCCACTTT	CASSRRAGDNSPLHF	TRBV5-1	.	.	TRBJ1-6
TGTGCCAGCAGCTCTACAGGACTCGGCACAGATACGCAGTATTTT	CASSSTGLGTDTQYF	TRBV11-2	.	.	TRBJ2-3
TGTGCCAGTAGTATAAGGGGGCTCAGCACAGATACGCAGTATTTT	CASSIRGLSTDTQYF	TRBV19	.	TRBD1	TRBJ2-3
TGCGCCAGCAGCCCCTCGAGGATAGGGACAGATACGCAGTATTTT	CASSPSRIGTDTQYF	TRBV5-1	.	.	TRBJ2-3
TGCGCCAGCAGCTTGGATGCCGACTATGGCTACACCTTC	CASSLDADYGYTF	TRBV5-1	.	.	TRBJ1-2